This T cell receptor (beta chain) was documented in a study of T cells expressing NK-cell markers. Germline CDR1 is SGHKS and CDR2 is YYEKEE (reference sequence). This CDR3 comprises 18 residues. TCRdb reprocessed the 5' RACE reads, with one entry per CDR3 protein and no DNA. Here the sample table reports about 380,000 distinct CDR3 sequences. The rearrangement links TRBV5-5 to TRBJ2-3; TCRdb selects TRBD2, and the lack of DNA leaves this call unchecked. The sample consisted of blood T cells: a sorted CD56 or NKG2C T cell subset, CD4+ or CD8+ T cells, or bulk PBMC T cells (not recorded which). The clonotype comes from a man between 18 and 69 years old in good health. The CDR3 is CASSLGWGLRFSTDTQYF.